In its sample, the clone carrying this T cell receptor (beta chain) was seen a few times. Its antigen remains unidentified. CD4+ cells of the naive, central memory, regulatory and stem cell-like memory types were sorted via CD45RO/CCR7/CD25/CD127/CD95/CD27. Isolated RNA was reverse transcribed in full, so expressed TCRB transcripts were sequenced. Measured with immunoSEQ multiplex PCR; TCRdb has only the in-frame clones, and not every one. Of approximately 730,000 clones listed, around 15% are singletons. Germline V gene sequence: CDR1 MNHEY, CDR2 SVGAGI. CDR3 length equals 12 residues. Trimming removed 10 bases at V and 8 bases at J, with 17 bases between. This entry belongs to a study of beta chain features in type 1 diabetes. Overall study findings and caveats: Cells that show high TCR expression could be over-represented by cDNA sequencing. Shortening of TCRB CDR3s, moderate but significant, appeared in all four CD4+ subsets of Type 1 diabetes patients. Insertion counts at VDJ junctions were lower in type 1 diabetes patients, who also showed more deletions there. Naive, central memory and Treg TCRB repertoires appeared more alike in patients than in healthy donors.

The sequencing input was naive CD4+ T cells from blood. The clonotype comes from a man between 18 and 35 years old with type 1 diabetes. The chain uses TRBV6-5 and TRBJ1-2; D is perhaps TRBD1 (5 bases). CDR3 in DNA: TGTGCCATTCGGGTGGGGGTAGGCGGCTACACCTTC. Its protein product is CAIRVGVGGYTF.